Each of the 27 T cell receptor beta chains below was sequenced from the same sample in a study of T cells expressing NK-cell markers. TCRdb re-called the 5' RACE reads; every CDR3 protein appears as one record, without DNA. Its listing shows a few hundred thousand distinct CDR3 sequences. Source material: blood T cells: a sorted CD56 or NKG2C T cell subset, CD4+ or CD8+ T cells, or bulk PBMC T cells (not recorded which). These receptors all stem from a man aged 18-70 years in good health.

The chain couples TRBV12-3 or TRBV12-4 to TRBJ1-6; TCRdb's D call, TRBD1, is unchecked because there is no DNA. The CDR3 extends over 13 amino acids. This CDR3 reads CATQGPWNSPLHF.

The V gene is TRBV5-8, the J gene TRBJ1-5. This CDR3 comprises 14 residues. Germline-derived CDR1 and CDR2 are SGHTS and YDEGEE. The CDR3: CASSRSPGYQPQHF.

The J gene is TRBJ2-2, the V gene TRBV15; absent DNA, TCRdb's TRBD1 call cannot be checked. This CDR3 comprises 15 residues. CDR1 and CDR2 from the germline V gene are LNHNV and YYDKDF (reference sequence). The CDR3 reads CATSTWTGLSGELFF.

The chain recombines TRBV6-2 or TRBV6-3 with TRBJ2-1. CDR1 and CDR2 (germline): MNHEY, SVGEGT. There are 12 residues in the CDR3. The CDR3 loop is CASRRQNNEQFF.

The V call is TRBV3-1, the J call TRBJ2-1; TCRdb's assignment of TRBD1 cannot be checked, as there is no DNA. Germline V gene sequence: CDR1 LGHDT, CDR2 YNNKEL (reference sequence). This CDR3 has 16 amino acids. CDR3 sequence: CASSHRQRPKYNEQFF.

V usage is TRBV27 and J usage is TRBJ2-7; TCRdb gives TRBD1 as the D gene, but with no DNA this cannot be confirmed. Germline-derived CDR1 and CDR2 are MNHEY and SMNVEV (reference sequence). The CDR3 totals 16 residues. Here the CDR3 reads CASSFYGTGRRYEQYF.

The chain joins TRBV7-9 to TRBJ2-1; TCRdb outputs TRBD1, but without DNA this stays unchecked. The length of the CDR3 is 16 residues. Looked up from germline, CDR1 is SEHNR and CDR2 is FQNEAQ (reference sequence). The CDR3 loop is CASSFPAGGSGYEQFF.

CDR3 region: CASRNYRYRDRADTQYF. This chain links TRBV6-1 with TRBJ2-3; TCRdb lists TRBD1, though no DNA is available to test this call. Germline V gene lookup returns CDR1 MNHNS and CDR2 SASEGT. CDR3 size: 17 residues.

The CDR3: CAISGDGGGWGANVLTF. The chain combines TRBV10-3 with TRBJ2-6; TCRdb gives TRBD1 as the D gene, but with no DNA this cannot be confirmed. The CDR3 is made up of 17 amino acids. CDR1 ENHRY and CDR2 SYGVKD come from the germline V gene.

The rearrangement joins TRBV6-1 to TRBJ2-7; TCRdb selects TRBD1, and the lack of DNA leaves this call unchecked. Germline lookup yields CDR1 MNHNS and CDR2 SASEGT. The CDR3 runs 17 residues. CDR3 sequence reads: CASSESLRDRGASEQYF.

The chain uses TRBV7-9 and TRBJ2-1; TCRdb reports TRBD2, a call that lacks DNA to check it against. Germline CDR1 and CDR2: SEHNR and FQNEAQ (reference sequence). This CDR3 region has 16 residues. The CDR3 reads CASSPWVAGGRGEQFF.

The V gene is TRBV21-1, the J gene TRBJ1-1; as DNA is missing, the TRBD1 call by TCRdb cannot be tested. TRBV21-1 is a pseudogene locus. The CDR3 contains 14 residues. CDR3 protein: CASSKDPANTEAFF.

The gene calls are TRBV7-2 and TRBJ2-7; TCRdb's assignment of TRBD1 cannot be checked, as there is no DNA. Germline CDR1 is SGHTA and CDR2 is FQGNSA. This CDR3 has 17 amino acids. The CDR3 loop reads CASSLKSWASPVYEQYF.

The V call is TRBV6-1, the J call TRBJ2-7; there is no DNA to check the TCRdb D call of TRBD1. The length of the CDR3 is 14 residues. Germline CDR1 reads MNHNS; CDR2 reads SASEGT. CDR3 sequence: CATQGTRPRSEQYF.

The V call is TRBV3-1, the J call TRBJ1-2; the D gene TCRdb calls, TRBD1, cannot be checked with no DNA. Per the germline V gene, CDR1 is LGHDT and CDR2 is YNNKEL (reference sequence). This CDR3 is 15 amino acids long. The CDR3 loop is CASSRTDPSNYGYTF.

V usage is TRBV12-3 or TRBV12-4 and J usage is TRBJ1-2; TCRdb picks TRBD1, but there is no DNA to check that call. CDR3 length equals 15 residues. The CDR3 reads CASSFRTAYQGGYTF.

This chain links TRBV6-5 with TRBJ1-1; the TRBD1 assignment by TCRdb is unverifiable without DNA. Germline-derived CDR1 and CDR2 are MNHEY and SVGAGI. The CDR3 extends over 12 amino acids. CDR3 protein: CASRSGTGVAFF.

The gene calls are TRBV6-4 and TRBJ1-1; lacking DNA, the TRBD1 call made by TCRdb goes unchecked. CDR1 and CDR2 (germline): MRHNA, SNTAGT. The CDR3 contains 14 residues. The CDR3 reads CTSSDSKTGTEAFF.

This chain uses TRBV6-1 with TRBJ2-7; TCRdb indicates TRBD2, and absent DNA this call remains unverified. Per germline, CDR1 MNHNS and CDR2 SASEGT. This CDR3 has 15 residues. CDR3 loop: CASSFGASGNYEQYF.

V and J are TRBV5-5 and TRBJ2-1. This CDR3 is 16 amino acids long. Germline values: CDR1 SGHKS, CDR2 YYEKEE (reference sequence). The CDR3 sequence: CASSLALVKGYNEQFF.

This chain uses TRBV5-5 with TRBJ1-5. The V gene's germline CDR1 is SGHKS and CDR2 YYEKEE (reference sequence). This CDR3 is 13 amino acids long. CDR3 loop: CASSLGHNQPQHF. Full variable domain (missing parts from reference TRBV5-5 and TRBJ1-5): DAGVTQSPTHLIKTRGQQVTLRCSPISGHKSVSWYQQVLGQGPQFIFQYYEKEERGRGNFPDRFSARQFPNYSSELNVNALLLGDSALYLCASSLGHNQPQHFGDGTRLSIL.

This chain joins TRBV10-3 and TRBJ2-1; TCRdb's D call, TRBD1, is unchecked because there is no DNA. Germline CDR1 and CDR2: ENHRY and SYGVKD. The length of the CDR3 is 16 residues. The CDR3 sequence: CAISGQGPSSYNEQFF.

The genes are TRBV20-1 and TRBJ2-4; checking the TCRdb D call of TRBD2 is not possible without DNA. The germline gives CDR1 DFQATT, CDR2 SNEGSKA (reference sequence). The CDR3 spans 16 residues. The CDR3 protein is CSASAGTSGGGNIQYF.

V is TRBV30 and J is TRBJ2-7; checking the TCRdb D call of TRBD1 is not possible without DNA. The V gene's germline CDR1 is GTSNPN and CDR2 SVGIG (reference sequence). The CDR3 totals 14 residues. The chain's CDR3 is CAWSPSGGAYEQYF.

CDR3 residues: CASSQGSGTEAFF. The rearrangement uses TRBV5-1 and TRBJ1-1; TCRdb's D gene call, TRBD1, goes unchecked for lack of DNA. This CDR3 contains 13 residues. CDR1 and CDR2 (germline): SGHRS, YFSETQ.

The chain has TRBV7-9 and TRBJ1-2; TCRdb's assignment of TRBD1 cannot be checked, as there is no DNA. The CDR3 is 14 amino acids. Germline V gene lookup returns CDR1 SEHNR and CDR2 FQNEAQ (reference sequence). Here the CDR3 reads CASSPREGDYGYTF. Looking up the rest from reference TRBV7-9 and TRBJ1-2 gives the full variable domain: DTGVSQNPRHKITKRGQNVTFRCDPISEHNRLYWYRQTLGQGPEFLTYFQNEAQLEKSRLLSDRFSAERPKGSFSTLEIQRTEQGDSAMYLCASSPREGDYGYTFGSGTRLTVV.

The chain has TRBV3-1 and TRBJ2-5. This CDR3 is built from 13 residues. The germline gives CDR1 LGHDT, CDR2 YNNKEL (reference sequence). The CDR3 region is CASSLYGQETQYF.